The sequence of this T cell receptor (beta chain) was determined in a study of post-analysis software for immune sequencing data (dated by TCRdb to the mid-2010s). The study in broad terms: Relapsing-remitting, secondary progressive and progressive-relapsing multiple sclerosis were recorded as disease courses, and subtype annotation was lacking for some patients. A subset of samples was prepared in parallel using single-end sample barcoding, then pooled and co-amplified after Illumina adapter ligation. Patient repertoires were compared against about a dozen previously published healthy control repertoires from donors aged 6 to 25 years.

This clonotype showed up just a few times. This receptor's antigen is unknown. No base qualities exist here, and no much larger clone lies one base off it. To demonstrate the VDJtools post-analysis software, TCR beta repertoires were profiled from the peripheral blood of 13 young patients with multiple sclerosis. The multiple sclerosis patients were children and adolescents ranging in age from 6 to 15 years. General conclusions and limits of the study: Direct clustering with F measure revealed strong co-clustering of samples prepared in the same batch, which led to a batch-effect correction. Multiple sclerosis patients had significantly lower normalized Chao1 diversity than controls, a result that suggests substantial peripheral T-cell clonal expansion. The multiple sclerosis patient group was slightly younger than the control group. Significantly higher frequencies in patients than in controls were found for about 5 TRBV segments, including TRBV5-6, TRBV5-1 and TRBV20-1.

The CDR1 and CDR2 encoded by the germline V gene (reference sequence) are DFQATT and SNEGSKA. Reading from cysteine to phenylalanine, the CDR3 counts 15 amino acids. Just the 45-base CDR3 DNA is kept, in frame starting at base 1. V is trimmed back by 1 base and J by 1 base, and the junction contains 4 bases that no gene match accounts for. Library generation was performed with PCR. The instrument was an Illumina HiSeq 2500. Unique molecular identifiers were incorporated into TCR beta cDNA libraries to reduce PCR and sequencing biases. About 500,000 cDNA molecules were obtained for every 1 to 10 million input T cells, so each molecule roughly corresponded to one T cell. Patient libraries were prepared and sequenced with the same protocol used for the earlier healthy control dataset. Samples belonging to the same batch were prepared together, multiplexed and sequenced on a shared HiSeq lane. Processing in the source paper ran as follows. MIGEC was used to process the raw barcoded reads, and molecular identifier groups with only a single read were discarded before consensus assembly and CDR3 extraction. VDJtools was used for post-analysis of the clonotype tables, and diversity was normalized by down-sampling every dataset to the size of the smallest sample. Repertoire overlap clustering matched CDR3 amino acid but not nucleotide sequences to correct batch-related cross-sample contamination. The public reads were reanalyzed by TCRdb: fastp trimming at Q25, MiXCR alignment, in-frame beta chains only. Each record represents a unique CDR3 protein, reported with the most common genes and DNA among its rows. None of the V and J calls come from the authors' own analysis; TCRdb made them. The sample table contains hundreds of thousands of distinct CDR3 sequences; only one count was recorded for less than 45% of them. The ten largest account for 9% to 14% of the sample.

In this chain, TRBV20-1 is recombined with TRBJ2-5; the central 9 bases match TRBD1. The receptor was isolated from a girl between 10 and 17 years old with multiple sclerosis. Sequencing input: blood. For the CDR3, the sequence is CSARGGTGSQETQYF. At the DNA level, the sequence is TGCAGTGCTAGAGGGGGGACAGGGAGCCAAGAGACCCAGTACTTC.